This paragraph reports one TCR beta chain. Its antigen remains unknown. The read ends 3 residues early relative to the CDR3; the germline J gene fills the gap. Germline-derived CDR1 and CDR2 are DFQATT and SNEGSKA (reference sequence). V lost 5 bases to trimming and J lost 10 bases, with 21 bases between them. The CDR3 runs to 15 residues. Cervical HPV DNA detected by MY09/MY11 PCR, typed by dot-blot. The repertoire was sequenced with immunoSEQ multiplex PCR; TCRdb's copy has only in-frame clones and lacks some. The sample table sets out about 48,000 clones. This record belongs to a study of T cells in women clearing cervical HPV infection. Study-wide results and caveats: Richness differences could reflect unmeasured T-cell content per sample. Associations may precede or follow infection; HPV-specific or memory T cells were not isolated.

The V and J genes are TRBV20-1 and TRBJ1-6, with D tentatively TRBD1 (5 bases). Sequencing was carried out using blood buffy coat. The receptor comes from a woman between 18 and 70 years old with a cervical HPV16 infection that either progressed to CIN3+ or cleared (not recorded which). The CDR3 sequence is CSALGWTAGGSPLHF. The sequenced CDR3 bases are TGCAGTGCTCTCGGCTGGACCGCCGGGGGGTCACCC.